These 18 T cell receptor beta chains were all obtained from the same sample, sequenced in a study of CDR3 diversity in severe acne. TCRdb recomputed calls from the PCR reads with MiXCR, one row per CDR3 protein. The sample includes roughly 79,000 distinct CDR3 sequences, around 47% of them seen just once. Source material: blood. All receptors come from a male donor with severe acne vulgaris.

This clonotype was seen at least ten times. The genes are TRBV20-1 and TRBJ1-1, with 7 bases that match TRBD1. The germline gives CDR1 DFQATT, CDR2 SNEGSKA (reference sequence). J was trimmed by 6 bases and V by 0 bases; bases with no gene match: 4. This CDR3 region has 13 residues. This chain's CDR3 is CSARDRGQPEAFF. CDR3 DNA sequence: TGCAGTGCTAGAGATCGGGGACAGCCTGAAGCTTTCTTT.

The sample holds many counts of this clonotype. The J gene is TRBJ2-7, the V gene TRBV20-1, with unresolved D. This CDR3 has 13 amino acids. The V gene lost 0 bases and the J gene lost 3 bases, with 9 bases spanning the gap. Germline assignment: CDR1 DFQATT and CDR2 SNEGSKA (reference sequence). The DNA for the CDR3 is TGCAGTGCTAGAGATCGTAGTCACTACGAGCAGTACGTC. Its protein is CSARDRSHYEQYV.

As concerns this clonotype: This may arise from a read error, as a much more abundant clone is one base away. This chain connects TRBV12-3 or TRBV12-4 to TRBJ2-7; TRBD2 might be the D (6 bases). The CDR3 extends over 14 amino acids. The ends were cut back, 1 base at V and 7 bases at J, with 14 bases in the middle. CDR3 protein: CASSLGPGLREQYV. Written as DNA, the CDR3 is TGTGCCAGCAGTTTAGGGCCGGGACTTCGGGAGCAGTACGTC.

The J gene is TRBJ1-5, the V gene TRBV28; D not resolved. Germline V gives CDR1 MDHEN, CDR2 SYDVKM. The CDR3 spans 11 residues. V was shortened by 10 bases and J by 9 bases, with 13 bases between the two germline ends. CDR3 coding DNA: TGTGCCACCTCCTTAAGCTTGCCCCAGCATTTT. This codes for CATSLSLPQHF. The whole variable domain, filled in from reference TRBV28 and TRBJ1-5, reads DVKVTQSSRYLVKRTGEKVFLECVQDMDHENMFWYRQDPGLGLRLIYFSYDVKMKEKGDIPEGYSVSREKKERFSLILESASTNQTSMYLCATSLSLPQHFGDGTRLSIL.

The chain employs TRBV7-9 and TRBJ2-3; TRBD2 agrees at 11 bases. This CDR3 has 18 residues. Germline trimming cut 1 base from V and 8 bases from J; bases unmatched to any gene: 14. Germline CDR1 SEHNR, CDR2 FQNEAQ (reference sequence). DNA of the CDR3: TGTGCCAGCAGCTTAGACAGTGTGGGACTAGCGGCACCGGGTACGCAGTATTTT. Translated: CASSLDSVGLAAPGTQYF.

A remark on this clonotype: With a much larger clone just one base away, this may be a read error. The V call is TRBV2, the J call TRBJ1-2, with unresolved D. V was trimmed by 10 bases and J by 4 bases, leaving 19 bases between them. The CDR3 extends over 14 amino acids. CDR1 is SNHLY and CDR2 is FYNNEI in the germline V gene. The CDR3 is CANHEQFQAYGYTF. CDR3 bases: TGTGCCAACCACGAACAATTTCAGGCCTATGGCTACACCTTC.

This clonotype was observed a handful of times. V and J are TRBV6-5 and TRBJ2-1; TRBD2 aligns across 7 bases. The germline CDR1 and CDR2 sequences are MNHEY and SVGAGI. J gave up 2 bases and V 6 bases, and 7 bases lay outside the gene matches. The CDR3 consists of 15 residues. CDR3: CASSGGSNAYNEQFF. CDR3 DNA sequence: TGTGCCAGCAGCGGCGGGAGTAATGCCTACAATGAGCAGTTCTTC.

This clonotype has a handful of counts. The V call is TRBV5-4, the J call TRBJ1-2; TRBD1 matches 9 bases. Trimming took 3 bases from V and 6 from J; bases not matched to a gene: 12. The CDR3 is 16 residues long. Germline CDR1 and CDR2: SGHNT and YYREEE (reference sequence). CDR3 coding DNA: TGTGCCAGCAGCTGGATCTCCGGACAGGGGTTTGATGGCTACACCTTC. Translated: CASSWISGQGFDGYTF.

This clonotype has at least ten counts. The genes are TRBV12-3 or TRBV12-4 and TRBJ2-7, with D unclear. This CDR3 contains 11 residues. Between the trimmed V and J ends, which lost 5 bases and 5 bases, there was a span of 7 bases. The CDR3 bases are TGTGCCAGCAGTCGCCTACACGAGCAGTACTTC. Translating it yields CASSRLHEQYF.

This clonotype appeared many times. The chain carries TRBV20-1 and TRBJ2-7, with 7 bases lining up with TRBD2. Trimming took 4 bases from V and 1 from J; bases not matched to a gene: 7. Germline V lookup: CDR1 DFQATT, CDR2 SNEGSKA (reference sequence). The CDR3 totals 14 residues. CDR3 region: CSATGGSGSYEQYF. The DNA of the CDR3 is TGCAGTGCTACCGGGGGTAGCGGGTCCTACGAGCAGTACTTC.

This clonotype was detected many times. The chain has TRBV5-6 and TRBJ2-1; D unresolved. The CDR3 is 14 residues long. Germline V gene sequence: CDR1 SGHDT, CDR2 YYEEEE. V gave up 0 bases and J gave up 14 bases, with 18 bases separating them. CDR3 coding DNA: TGTGCCAGCAGCTTGGGTCGGCCGGCCGAGGCGAAGTTCTTC. Its protein product is CASSLGRPAEAKFF.

About this clonotype itself: One junction end disagrees with the germline gene, perhaps due to a read error. The rearrangement links TRBV2 to TRBJ1-3; D call uncertain. Germline CDR1 reads SNHLY; CDR2 reads FYNNEI. The CDR3 is 15 residues long. This CDR3 is CASTLRWSSGDTIYF. For the CDR3, the DNA is TGTGCCAGCACCCTTCGATGGAGCTCTGGAGACACCATATATTTT.

On this clonotype itself: This could be a read error, since a much larger clone is one nucleotide away. The J gene is TRBJ1-5, the V gene TRBV2; 7 bases line up with TRBD1. Losses at the gene ends were 10 bases for V and 5 bases for J; bases not matched to a gene: 17. The CDR3 extends over 16 amino acids. Germline V gives CDR1 SNHLY, CDR2 FYNNEI. CDR3: CATKPQTGQGDQPQHF. Written as DNA, the CDR3 is TGTGCCACTAAACCGCAGACAGGGCAGGGCGATCAGCCCCAGCATTTT.

This clonotype came up a few times. A read error is possible here, since a much larger clone lies one base away. The chain is built from TRBV7-2 and TRBJ2-7; the D gene could be TRBD1 or TRBD2 (5 bases each). The CDR3 is 14 amino acids. In germline, CDR1 is SGHTA, CDR2 FQGNSA. V was cut by 5 bases and J by 3 bases, with 14 bases left in between. CDR3 DNA: TGTGCCAGCAGCGTCACCGGGGCACTCTACGAGCAGTACTTC. It encodes CASSVTGALYEQYF.

The chain uses TRBV7-9 and TRBJ1-5; D gene unclear. Germline V gives CDR1 SEHNR, CDR2 FQNEAQ (reference sequence). V was cut by 7 bases and J by 2 bases, with 6 bases left in between. The CDR3 is made up of 12 amino acids. The DNA of the CDR3 is TGTGCCAGCACCAATGGCAATCAGCCCCAGCATTTT. Translation gives CASTNGNQPQHF.

This rearrangement joins TRBV2 to TRBJ2-3; D is ambiguous. The length of the CDR3 is 15 residues. V shed 2 bases and J shed 8 bases, with 17 bases lying between them. CDR1 is SNHLY, CDR2 FYNNEI, per germline. CDR3 sequence reads: CASSEWPGRPPTQYF. The CDR3 region has the DNA TGTGCCAGCAGTGAATGGCCCGGCAGGCCGCCTACGCAGTATTTT.

This chain links TRBV6-2 or TRBV6-3 with TRBJ1-1; D remains ambiguous. The V and J ends lost 2 bases and 0 bases respectively, with 10 bases between them. Germline V gives CDR1 MNHEY, CDR2 SVGEGT. The CDR3 length is 15 residues. The CDR3 DNA sequence: TGTGCCAGCAGTTACCTCCGACGCCTGAACACTGAAGCTTTCTTT. It translates to CASSYLRRLNTEAFF.

V usage is TRBV25-1 and J usage is TRBJ1-4, with TRBD1 as a possible D gene (5 bases). Per germline, CDR1 MGHDK and CDR2 SYGVNS. Trimming took off 10 bases at V and 2 bases at J, with 20 bases between the two ends. The CDR3 is 16 amino acids. This CDR3 is CATSRVYAGTNEKLFF. The DNA of the CDR3 is TGTGCCACCAGCAGAGTGTATGCAGGGACTAATGAAAAACTGTTTTTT. The full variable domain, its missing parts supplied by reference TRBV25-1 and TRBJ1-4, is EADIYQTPRYLVIGTGKKITLECSQTMGHDKMYWYQQDPGMELHLIHYSYGVNSTEKGDLSSESTVSRIRTEHFPLTLESARPSHTSQYLCATSRVYAGTNEKLFFGSGTQLSVL.